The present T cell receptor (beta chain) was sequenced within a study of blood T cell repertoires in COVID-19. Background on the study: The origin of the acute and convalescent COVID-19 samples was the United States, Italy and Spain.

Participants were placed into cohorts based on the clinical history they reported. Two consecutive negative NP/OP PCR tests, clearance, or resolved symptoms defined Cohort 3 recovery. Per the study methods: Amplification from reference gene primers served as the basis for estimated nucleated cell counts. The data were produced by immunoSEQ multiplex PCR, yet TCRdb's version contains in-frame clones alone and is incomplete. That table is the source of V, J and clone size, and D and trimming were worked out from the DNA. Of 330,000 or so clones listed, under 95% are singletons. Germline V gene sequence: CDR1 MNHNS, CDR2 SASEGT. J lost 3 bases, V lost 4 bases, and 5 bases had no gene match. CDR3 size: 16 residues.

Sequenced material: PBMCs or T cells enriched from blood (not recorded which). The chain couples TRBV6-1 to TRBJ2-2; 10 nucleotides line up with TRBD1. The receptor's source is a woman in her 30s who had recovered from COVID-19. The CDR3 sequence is CASSVGTGEHTGELFF. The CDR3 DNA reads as TGTGCCAGCAGTGTAGGGACAGGGGAGCACACCGGGGAGCTGTTTTTT.